The 23 T cell receptor beta chains listed next were all sequenced from one sample in a study of vaccination effects on CD4 cells after COVID-19. After expansion with viral peptide pools in the ViraFEST assay, antigen-specific CD4+ T cells were sequenced. Cultured cells yielded isolated CD4+ T cells after about ten days. The participants, recipients of two vaccine doses, got either BNT162b2 or mRNA-1273. The antigens these receptors bind are not known. The data were produced by immunoSEQ multiplex PCR, yet TCRdb's version contains in-frame clones alone and is incomplete. The table records around 30,000 clones, roughly 76% of them present only once. The sample in question was CD4+ T cells from PBMCs cultured with SARS-CoV-2 spike peptides, obtained after COVID-19 vaccination. The receptors stem from a human donor who received a COVID-19 vaccine. Some clones in this sample may be carry-over from other donors' samples.

This rearrangement joins TRBV19 to TRBJ1-5; no definite D call. This CDR3 contains 16 residues. The V gene lost 4 bases and the J gene lost 0 bases, with 13 bases spanning the gap. The V gene's germline CDR1 is LNHDA and CDR2 SQIVND (reference sequence). The DNA of the CDR3 is TGTGCCAGTAGTACTACACAAAAGGGTAGCAATCAGCCCCAGCATTTT. Protein sequence: CASSTTQKGSNQPQHF. The entire variable domain, with the rest obtained from reference TRBV19 and TRBJ1-5, is as follows: DGGITQSPKYLFRKEGQNVTLSCEQNLNHDAMYWYRQDPGQGLRLIYYSQIVNDFQKGDIAEGYSVSREKKESFPLTVTSAQKNPTAFYLCASSTTQKGSNQPQHFGDGTRLSIL.

The gene calls are TRBV6-1 and TRBJ1-2; 8 bases line up with TRBD1. CDR3 size: 14 residues. Trimming cost V 3 bases and J 8 bases; bases outside gene matches: 8. Germline assignment: CDR1 MNHNS and CDR2 SASEGT. CDR3 amino acids: CASSDKDRVLGYTF. For the CDR3, the DNA is TGTGCCAGCAGTGACAAGGACAGGGTCCTGGGCTACACCTTC.

The V and J genes are TRBV6-5 and TRBJ2-5; D uncertain. Per the germline V gene, CDR1 is MNHEY and CDR2 is SVGAGI. This CDR3 has 14 residues. Trimming cost V 0 bases and J 5 bases, with 10 bases left between them. CDR3 residues: CASSYSSSQETQYF. CDR3 DNA sequence: TGTGCCAGCAGTTACTCGAGTTCCCAGGAGACCCAGTACTTC.

The rearrangement joins TRBV7-9 to TRBJ1-4, with a tentative D call TRBD1 (5 bases). Trimming took off 5 bases at V and 0 bases at J, with 10 bases between the two ends. The CDR3 covers 15 residues. Germline V CDR1 and CDR2: SEHNR, FQNEAQ (reference sequence). The CDR3 protein is CASSPGETTNEKLFF. The CDR3 nucleotides are TGTGCCAGCAGCCCGGGGGAGACAACTAATGAAAAACTGTTTTTT.

This clone occurred a few times. V and J are TRBV19 and TRBJ2-2, with D tentatively TRBD1 (6 bases). The CDR3 extends over 15 amino acids. Germline V gene sequence: CDR1 LNHDA, CDR2 SQIVND (reference sequence). Between the trimmed V and J ends, which lost 5 bases and 2 bases, there was a span of 12 bases. CDR3 sequence reads: CASSLDRRNTGELFF. DNA for the CDR3: TGTGCCAGTAGTCTTGACAGGAGAAACACCGGGGAGCTGTTTTTT.

V is TRBV2 and J is TRBJ2-1; a possible D gene is TRBD1 (5 bases). Germline values: CDR1 SNHLY, CDR2 FYNNEI. The V and J ends lost 7 bases and 5 bases respectively, with 12 bases between them. The CDR3 runs to 13 residues. This CDR3 is CASMPDRDNEQFF. The CDR3 DNA is TGTGCCAGCATGCCTGACAGAGACAATGAGCAGTTCTTC.

This clone was observed a single time. The chain has TRBV7-3 and TRBJ2-2, with a possible D match to TRBD1 (5 bases). Germline CDR1 and CDR2: SGHTA and FQGTGA. The CDR3 contains 16 residues. Between the trimmed V and J ends, which lost 5 bases and 0 bases, there was a span of 13 bases. The CDR3 DNA follows: TGTGCCAGCAGCAGAGAGACAGTTTCGAACACCGGGGAGCTGTTTTTT. This translates into CASSRETVSNTGELFF.

The CDR3 sequence is CASSFTGGTNEKLFF. The CDR3 nucleotides read TGTGCCAGCAGCTTTACAGGGGGAACTAATGAAAAACTGTTTTTT. V is TRBV9 and J is TRBJ1-4; 8 bases are shared with TRBD1. Germline values: CDR1 SGDLS, CDR2 YYNGEE. The CDR3 consists of 15 residues. V was pared by 4 bases and J by 1 base, with 3 bases of the junction left unmatched.

This rearrangement joins TRBV7-2 to TRBJ2-7; 16 bases agree with TRBD2. This CDR3 contains 15 residues. Germline CDR1 is SGHTA and CDR2 is FQGNSA. V gave up 4 bases and J gave up 7 bases; unmatched junction bases: 4. The CDR3 here is CASSSGLAGGKEQYV. The CDR3 DNA reads TGTGCCAGCAGCTCGGGACTAGCGGGGGGGAAGGAGCAGTACGTC.

This clone was detected once. The chain recombines TRBV19 with TRBJ1-2, with 9 bases that match TRBD1. The CDR3 is 16 residues long. The V and J ends lost 3 bases and 7 bases, in that order; junction bases with no gene match: 12. Germline CDR1 reads LNHDA; CDR2 reads SQIVND (reference sequence). CDR3 in DNA: TGTGCCAGTAGTATCCTACCGGGACAGGGAAGAAGTGGCTACACCTTC. It translates to CASSILPGQGRSGYTF. Complete variable domain (other parts from reference TRBV19 and TRBJ1-2): DGGITQSPKYLFRKEGQNVTLSCEQNLNHDAMYWYRQDPGQGLRLIYYSQIVNDFQKGDIAEGYSVSREKKESFPLTVTSAQKNPTAFYLCASSILPGQGRSGYTFGSGTRLTVV.

The chain is built from TRBV21-1 and TRBJ2-1; the table calls TRBD2, which could not be checked here. TRBV21-1 is classified as a pseudogene. This CDR3 has 11 residues. The CDR3 DNA is TGTGCCAGCAGCAGGGAGGATGAGCAGTTCTTC. Translating it yields CASSREDEQFF.

This sequence joins TRBV18 and TRBJ2-5, with D possibly called TRBD1 or TRBD2 (6 bases each). Germline CDR1 reads KGHSH; CDR2 reads LQKENI. CDR3 size: 13 residues. V dropped 3 bases and J dropped 4 bases, with 9 bases sitting between them. CDR3 sequence: CASSPEGGETQYF. The CDR3 DNA is TGTGCCAGCTCACCGGAGGGGGGAGAGACCCAGTACTTC.

The chain joins TRBV29-1 to TRBJ1-2, with 7 bases identical to TRBD1. The CDR3 is made up of 13 amino acids. CDR1 and CDR2 (germline): SQVTM, ANQGSEA. V was clipped by 6 bases and J by 3 bases; unmatched bases: 7. This CDR3 is CSVTRQGHYGYTF. The DNA of the CDR3 is TGCAGCGTCACCCGACAGGGACACTATGGCTACACCTTC.

The rearrangement joins TRBV10-3 to TRBJ2-3; 8 bases line up with TRBD2. Germline V gives CDR1 ENHRY, CDR2 SYGVKD. The CDR3 is 11 amino acids. Losses at the gene ends were 11 bases for V and 5 bases for J; bases not matched to a gene: 3. The CDR3 sequence: CAVGGGDTQYF. The CDR3, as DNA: TGTGCCGTCGGGGGGGGAGATACGCAGTATTTT.

The chain has TRBV2 and TRBJ1-5; possibly TRBD1 for D (6 bases). Germline CDR1 is SNHLY and CDR2 is FYNNEI. With 5 bases removed from V and 4 bases from J, the gap between germline ends came to 9 bases. This CDR3 has 13 amino acids. CDR3 DNA: TGTGCCAGCAGTAGCAGGGGAAATCAGCCCCAGCATTTT. Residues: CASSSRGNQPQHF.

This chain links TRBV2 with TRBJ2-7; TRBD1 is a possible D gene (6 bases). Trimming removed 2 bases at V and 10 bases at J, with 12 bases between. The CDR3 is 12 residues long. Germline CDR1 SNHLY, CDR2 FYNNEI. The CDR3: CASSEFRGFQYV. The DNA for the CDR3 is TGTGCCAGCAGTGAATTCAGGGGTTTCCAGTACGTC.

The chain links TRBV30 to TRBJ1-3, with D uncertain. Per germline, CDR1 GTSNPN and CDR2 SVGIG (reference sequence). The V and J ends lost 2 bases and 0 bases respectively, with 8 bases between them. The CDR3 runs 14 residues. The chain's CDR3 is CAWSPVDSGNTIYF. In nucleotides, the CDR3 is TGTGCCTGGAGTCCGGTTGACTCTGGAAACACCATATATTTT.

J is TRBJ2-5 and V is TRBV7-2; no reliable D call. The CDR3 totals 14 residues. Looked up from germline, CDR1 is SGHTA and CDR2 is FQGNSA. V was shortened by 1 base and J by 1 base, with 7 bases between the two germline ends. The chain's CDR3 is CASSLERSQETQYF. CDR3 DNA sequence: TGTGCCAGCAGCTTAGAACGGAGCCAAGAGACCCAGTACTTC.

The chain is built from TRBV4-1 and TRBJ2-1; D is undetermined. The CDR3 has 13 residues. The germline V gene has CDR1 MGHRA and CDR2 YSYEKL. The germline V and J ends were trimmed by 1 base and 8 bases, with 9 bases remaining between them. The chain's CDR3 is CASSQVPEDEQFF. Here the CDR3 DNA reads TGCGCCAGCAGCCAAGTGCCAGAGGATGAGCAGTTCTTC.

The chain combines TRBV21-1 with TRBJ2-4; TRBD1 reflects the table's D call only, with no check against the DNA. TRBV21-1 is reported as a pseudogene. The CDR3 covers 17 residues. The CDR3: CASSKETGSVAKNIQYF. The CDR3 DNA sequence: TGTGCCAGCAGCAAGGAGACAGGTAGTGTCGCCAAAAACATTCAGTACTTC.

The V gene is TRBV24-1, the J gene TRBJ2-1, with 8 bases that match TRBD2. The length of the CDR3 is 16 residues. The germline gives CDR1 KGHDR, CDR2 SFDVKD. After removal of 3 bases from V and 4 bases from J, the junction contained 7 bases not matched to a gene. The DNA for the CDR3 is TGTGCCACCAGTGATGCCCGGGCGGGGGGATACAATGAGCAGTTCTTC. Its translation: CATSDARAGGYNEQFF.

This sequence joins TRBV5-4 and TRBJ2-3; D might be TRBD1 or TRBD2, each matching 5 bases. This CDR3 has 17 amino acids. Germline CDR1 is SGHNT and CDR2 is YYREEE (reference sequence). V was trimmed by 4 bases and J by 9 bases, leaving 27 bases between them. The CDR3 loop is CASSPPETARTGRTQYF. The DNA for the CDR3 is TGTGCCAGCAGCCCACCGGAGACTGCAAGGACGGGGCGCACGCAGTATTTT.

This chain links TRBV6-6 with TRBJ2-4; 8 positions match TRBD1. CDR3 length: 15 amino acids. Germline values: CDR1 MNHNY, CDR2 SVGAGI (reference sequence). V lost 4 bases to trimming and J lost 2 bases; unmatched junction nucleotides: 4. As DNA, the CDR3 is TGTGCCAGCAGTTCAGGGGGCTATACCAAAAACATTCAGTACTTC. Protein: CASSSGGYTKNIQYF.